These 19 T cell receptor beta chains originate from one sample sequenced in a study of cytomegalovirus exposure and HLA in healthy donors. Use of 60 Vbeta and 13 Jbeta primers characterized the PCR. The data were produced by immunoSEQ multiplex PCR, yet TCRdb's version contains in-frame clones alone and is incomplete. The sample includes approximately 160,000 clones, 75% to 85% of them seen just once. The sample was PBMCs. The receptors here all came from a man aged 25-45 years in good health and CMV-seropositive.

In this sample, this clone turned up a few times. The genes are TRBV21-1 and TRBJ2-1; TRBD1 is taken as the D call from the table, unchecked against the DNA. TRBV21-1 is annotated as a pseudogene. The CDR3 is made up of 18 amino acids. The DNA for the CDR3 is TGTGCCAGCAGCAAAGTTTTGATTGGCAGGGGACACAACAATGAGCAGTTCTTC. This sequence encodes CASSKVLIGRGHNNEQFF.

This clone was seen only once. The CDR3: CASSPVGGTDTQYF. In DNA form, the CDR3 reads TGTGCCAGCAGCCCCGTCGGGGGTACAGATACGCAGTATTTT. The chain employs TRBV7-9 and TRBJ2-3; D possibly corresponds to TRBD2 (6 bases). The ends were cut back, 5 bases at V and 3 bases at J, with 12 bases in the middle. This CDR3 contains 14 residues. The germline gives CDR1 SEHNR, CDR2 FQNEAQ (reference sequence).

The chain uses TRBV27 and TRBJ1-2, with D maybe TRBD1 (6 bases). In germline, CDR1 is MNHEY, CDR2 SMNVEV (reference sequence). This CDR3 has 14 amino acids. Trimming took off 6 bases at V and 3 bases at J, with 14 bases between the two ends. For the CDR3, the DNA is TGTGCCAGCAGCTACAGGGCCCCGGACTATGGCTACACCTTC. Amino acids: CASSYRAPDYGYTF.

This chain links TRBV13 with TRBJ2-5, with 9 bases matching TRBD1. The J call may not be correct, given that the DNA end is closer to TRBJ2-7. This CDR3 spans 14 amino acids. CDR1 PRHDT and CDR2 FYEKMQ come from the germline V gene (reference sequence). The CDR3 DNA follows: TGTGCCAGCAGCTCAGGGACAGGGTTGAGCGAGCAGTACTTC. Its translation is CASSSGTGLSEQYF.

This chain links TRBV12-5 with TRBJ2-2; 9 positions match TRBD2. Germline-derived CDR1 and CDR2 are LGHNT and FRNRAP. There are 18 residues in the CDR3. Unmatched junction bases numbered 15, after V lost 7 bases and J lost 3 bases. This chain's CDR3 is CASAGVGWREGDTGELFF. As DNA, the CDR3 is TGTGCTAGTGCCGGAGTTGGATGGCGGGAGGGGGACACCGGGGAGCTGTTTTTT.

This clone was observed a handful of times. The V and J genes are TRBV6-5 and TRBJ2-7; D might be TRBD1 (6 bases). V was trimmed by 5 bases and J by 4 bases, leaving 15 bases between them. Germline lookup yields CDR1 MNHEY and CDR2 SVGAGI. This CDR3 is 14 amino acids long. In DNA form, the CDR3 reads TGTGCCAGCAGTGAATCTAACAGGGTGTACGAGCAGTACTTC. Translated, it gives CASSESNRVYEQYF.

This clone occurred a few times. The chain has TRBV7-8 and TRBJ1-1, with 7 bases aligning to TRBD1. The V segment lost 2 bases and the J segment 10 bases; nucleotides outside the gene matches: 4. The CDR3 is 12 amino acids. Germline CDR1 reads SGHVS; CDR2 reads FQNEAQ. CDR3 protein: CASSLQGGRAFF. CDR3 sequence (DNA): TGTGCCAGCAGCTTACAGGGGGGCAGAGCTTTCTTT.

The chain carries TRBV4-2 and TRBJ1-1, with no clear D. V was shortened by 1 base and J by 0 bases, with 6 bases between the two germline ends. CDR1 LGHNA and CDR2 YNFKEQ come from the germline V gene. The CDR3 contains 14 residues. The CDR3 here is CASSQGRVNTEAFF. In nucleotides, the CDR3 is TGTGCCAGCAGCCAAGGGAGGGTGAACACTGAAGCTTTCTTT.

This sequence joins TRBV14 and TRBJ2-7; D possibly corresponds to TRBD2 (5 bases). The CDR3 is 16 amino acids. Germline V CDR1 and CDR2: SGHDN, FVKESK. V lost 0 bases and J lost 3, with 15 bases in between. CDR3 nucleotide sequence: TGTGCCAGCAGCCAAGAGGATGGCAGTGGACTCTACGAGCAGTACTTC. It yields the protein CASSQEDGSGLYEQYF.

This CDR3 is CASSQKVSGSGSYNEQFF. CDR3 sequence (DNA): TGTGCCAGCAGCCAAAAGGTGAGCGGGAGCGGCTCCTACAATGAGCAGTTCTTC. The chain carries TRBV7-2 and TRBJ2-1; 8 bases map to TRBD2. There are 18 residues in the CDR3. Trimming took 5 bases from V and 0 from J; bases not matched to a gene: 12. Germline CDR1 reads SGHTA; CDR2 reads FQGNSA.

The chain employs TRBV15 and TRBJ2-4; unclear D gene. V lost 1 base to trimming and J lost 7 bases, with 14 bases between them. Germline CDR1 is LNHNV and CDR2 is YYDKDF (reference sequence). The CDR3 covers 15 residues. CDR3 coding DNA: TGTGCCACCAGCAGAGGCCGGAGTAGTTTGAACATTCAGTACTTC. It codes for CATSRGRSSLNIQYF.

This chain joins TRBV9 and TRBJ2-3; D may be TRBD2 (7 bases). Germline CDR1 is SGDLS and CDR2 is YYNGEE. The CDR3 extends over 16 amino acids. V dropped 0 bases and J dropped 3 bases, with 14 bases sitting between them. Here the CDR3 DNA reads TGTGCCAGCAGCGTAGACGGGGGGCGGGGAACAGATACGCAGTATTTT. Translated, it gives CASSVDGGRGTDTQYF. Looking up the rest from reference TRBV9 and TRBJ2-3 gives the full variable domain: DSGVTQTPKHLITATGQRVTLRCSPRSGDLSVYWYQQSLDQGLQFLIQYYNGEERAKGNILERFSAQQFPDLHSELNLSSLELGDSALYFCASSVDGGRGTDTQYFGPGTRLTVL.

The chain employs TRBV10-3 and TRBJ2-7; the D is unclear. The CDR3 runs to 10 residues. The V and J ends lost 6 bases and 6 bases respectively, with 6 bases between them. Looked up from germline, CDR1 is ENHRY and CDR2 is SYGVKD. In nucleotides, the CDR3 is TGTGCCATCAGAGCTCGCGAGCAGTACTTC. This codes for CAIRAREQYF.

This chain uses TRBV19 with TRBJ2-1; 10 nucleotides line up with TRBD2. After removal of 7 bases from V and 8 bases from J, the junction contained 8 bases not matched to a gene. Germline-derived CDR1 and CDR2 are LNHDA and SQIVND (reference sequence). There are 14 residues in the CDR3. The CDR3 region is CASTRLAGVYEQFF. CDR3 nucleotide sequence: TGTGCCAGTACGCGGCTAGCGGGAGTGTATGAGCAGTTCTTC.

The chain recombines TRBV27 with TRBJ2-7; 8 bases line up with TRBD2. V lost 5 bases and J lost 3; bases outside the gene matches: 9. CDR3 size: 15 residues. Germline V gene data show CDR1 as MNHEY and CDR2 as SMNVEV (reference sequence). This CDR3 reads CASSPNREGHYEQYF. The DNA of the CDR3 is TGTGCCAGCAGTCCGAATCGGGAGGGCCACTACGAGCAGTACTTC.

V gene TRBV6-6 combines with J gene TRBJ1-2; D may be TRBD1 (5 bases). Germline V CDR1 and CDR2: MNHNY, SVGAGI (reference sequence). This CDR3 is built from 13 residues. The V end lost 2 bases, the J end lost 5 bases, and 9 bases lay between the germline ends. In nucleotides, the CDR3 is TGTGCCAGCAGTTACGGGGCAGATTATGGCTACACCTTC. Translated: CASSYGADYGYTF.

V gene TRBV18 combines with J gene TRBJ1-1, with 9 bases that match TRBD1. The germline V gene encodes CDR1 KGHSH and CDR2 LQKENI. The V gene end was trimmed by 3 bases and the J gene end by 2 bases; junction bases not matched to a gene: 7. The CDR3 contains 16 residues. The CDR3 DNA sequence: TGTGCCAGCTCACCTAGCTCGGGACAGGGAAACACTGAAGCTTTCTTT. This encodes CASSPSSGQGNTEAFF. Complete variable domain (other parts from reference TRBV18 and TRBJ1-1): NAGVMQNPRHLVRRRGQEARLRCSPMKGHSHVYWYRQLPEEGLKFMVYLQKENIIDESGMPKERFSAEFPKEGPSILRIQQVVRGDSAAYFCASSPSSGQGNTEAFFGQGTRLTVV.

V gene TRBV7-2 combines with J gene TRBJ2-3, with 11 bases that match TRBD2. The V gene end was trimmed by 4 bases and the J gene end by 7 bases; junction bases not matched to a gene: 4. Germline values: CDR1 SGHTA, CDR2 FQGNSA. This CDR3 spans 14 amino acids. CDR3 residues: CASSYSTSGNTQYF. CDR3 bases: TGTGCCAGCAGCTACTCGACTAGCGGGAATACGCAGTATTTT.

The table lists this clone with a count of one. The same CDR3 also results from other DNA sequences found in this sample. CDR3 region: CASSPDRDLGYTF. The CDR3 DNA follows: TGCGCCAGCAGCCCCGACAGGGATTTGGGCTACACCTTC. The chain combines TRBV5-1 with TRBJ1-2; 7 bases align to TRBD1. Germline-derived CDR1 and CDR2 are SGHRS and YFSETQ. V was clipped by 4 bases and J by 8 bases; unmatched bases: 8. The CDR3 totals 13 residues.